These T cell receptor beta chains were read from a single sample in a study of blood T cell repertoires in COVID-19. Libraries were prepared by immunoSEQ multiplex PCR; TCRdb keeps only in-frame clonotypes and omits some of them. The sample has around 210,000 clones, under 85% seen once; the top ten hold around 7.8%. Sequenced: peripheral blood. These receptors came from a woman aged 80 or over with COVID-19, enrolled during active disease. Each CDR3 is given with its conserved first and last residue. D genes are given only for firm matches. Expanded clones are given a class, and other clones once, few, many or no size at all.

j_call: TRBJ2-2
d_call: TRBD1
v_call: TRBV19
clone_size: NA
cdr3_aa: CASSADRAGELFF
cdr3_nt: TGTGCCAGTAGTGCGGACAGGGCCGGGGAGCTGTTTTTT

j_call: TRBJ2-3
d_call: TRBD2
v_call: TRBV2
clone_size: NA
cdr3_aa: CASSSGKLDTQYF
cdr3_nt: TGTGCCAGCAGTAGCGGGAAGCTAGATACGCAGTATTTT

j_call: TRBJ1-1
d_call: NA
v_call: TRBV5-1
clone_size: NA
cdr3_aa: CASSLGSPGTEAFF
cdr3_nt: TGCGCCAGCAGCTTGGGATCACCAGGCACTGAAGCTTTCTTT

j_call: TRBJ1-5
d_call: NA
v_call: TRBV7-8
clone_size: NA
cdr3_aa: CASSLGGHPAAQHF
cdr3_nt: TGTGCCAGCAGCTTAGGGGGCCACCCGGCCGCCCAGCATTTT

j_call: TRBJ1-1
d_call: NA
v_call: TRBV28
clone_size: NA
cdr3_aa: CASSPPRTEAFF
cdr3_nt: TGTGCCAGCAGTCCCCCGAGGACTGAAGCTTTCTTT

j_call: TRBJ2-3
d_call: NA
v_call: TRBV9
clone_size: NA
cdr3_aa: CASSVTSSTDTQYF
cdr3_nt: TGTGCCAGCAGCGTAACATCAAGCACAGATACGCAGTATTTT

j_call: TRBJ1-2
d_call: NA
v_call: TRBV4-1
clone_size: NA
cdr3_aa: CASSQVQVGNYGYTF
cdr3_nt: TGCGCCAGCAGCCAAGTACAGGTGGGAAACTATGGCTACACCTTC

j_call: TRBJ2-3
d_call: TRBD2
v_call: TRBV5-1
clone_size: NA
cdr3_aa: CASSLGAGGNTDTQYF
cdr3_nt: TGCGCCAGCAGCTTGGGAGCGGGAGGGAACACAGATACGCAGTATTTT

j_call: TRBJ1-4
d_call: NA
v_call: TRBV7-6
clone_size: NA
cdr3_aa: CASSLGPSTNEKLFF
cdr3_nt: TGTGCCAGCAGCTTGGGCCCTTCCACTAATGAAAAACTGTTTTTT

j_call: TRBJ1-6
d_call: TRBD1
v_call: TRBV15
clone_size: NA
cdr3_aa: CATSSRTGNRNSPLHF
cdr3_nt: TGTGCCACCAGCAGCAGGACAGGGAACCGTAATTCACCCCTCCACTTT

j_call: TRBJ1-5
d_call: NA
v_call: TRBV19
clone_size: NA
cdr3_aa: CASSNQDNQPQHF
cdr3_nt: TGTGCCAGTAGTAACCAGGACAATCAGCCCCAGCATTTT

j_call: TRBJ1-1
d_call: NA
v_call: TRBV5-6
clone_size: NA
cdr3_aa: CAVEGRGGGTAFF
cdr3_nt: TGTGCCGTCGAGGGTCGAGGGGGTGGGACCGCTTTCTTT

j_call: TRBJ1-2
d_call: NA
v_call: TRBV3-1/TRBV3-2
clone_size: NA
cdr3_aa: CASSQAGGPWGYTF
cdr3_nt: TGTGCCAGCAGCCAAGCGGGGGGACCCTGGGGCTACACCTTC

j_call: TRBJ1-5
d_call: TRBD1
v_call: TRBV9
clone_size: NA
cdr3_aa: CASSVTGDSNQPQHF
cdr3_nt: TGTGCCAGCAGCGTGACAGGGGATAGCAATCAGCCCCAGCATTTT

j_call: TRBJ1-1
d_call: TRBD1
v_call: TRBV6-5
clone_size: NA
cdr3_aa: CASTEQGWNTEAFF
cdr3_nt: TGTGCCAGCACCGAACAGGGGTGGAACACTGAAGCTTTCTTT

j_call: TRBJ2-1
d_call: TRBD1
v_call: TRBV2
clone_size: NA
cdr3_aa: CASSEERGLVHEQFF
cdr3_nt: TGTGCCAGCAGTGAAGAAAGGGGGCTAGTTCATGAGCAGTTCTTC

j_call: TRBJ2-1
d_call: NA
v_call: TRBV7-9
clone_size: NA
cdr3_aa: CASSLPRSSSYNEQFF
cdr3_nt: TGTGCCAGCAGCCTCCCTAGGAGTAGCTCCTACAATGAGCAGTTCTTC

j_call: TRBJ2-2
d_call: NA
v_call: TRBV2
clone_size: NA
cdr3_aa: CATTRGTGELFF
cdr3_nt: TGTGCCACTACCAGGGGCACCGGGGAGCTGTTTTTT

j_call: TRBJ1-2
d_call: TRBD1
v_call: TRBV23-1
clone_size: once
cdr3_aa: CASSHSRGQGGGYTF
cdr3_nt: TGCGCCAGCAGTCATTCCCGCGGACAGGGCGGAGGCTACACCTTC

j_call: TRBJ1-5
d_call: NA
v_call: TRBV2
clone_size: NA
cdr3_aa: CASSDQGSGRQPQHF
cdr3_nt: TGTGCCAGCAGTGATCAGGGGTCGGGGAGACAGCCCCAGCATTTT

j_call: TRBJ2-7
d_call: NA
v_call: TRBV19
clone_size: NA
cdr3_aa: CASSGARGHEQYF
cdr3_nt: TGTGCCAGTAGTGGAGCCAGAGGCCACGAGCAGTACTTC

j_call: TRBJ2-5
d_call: NA
v_call: TRBV5-1
clone_size: NA
cdr3_aa: CASTGGPPKTQYF
cdr3_nt: TGCGCCAGCACCGGCGGCCCCCCAAAGACCCAGTACTTC

j_call: TRBJ1-2
d_call: NA
v_call: TRBV6-5
clone_size: NA
cdr3_aa: CASSYRSHGGGYTF
cdr3_nt: TGTGCCAGCAGTTACCGCAGCCACGGGGGAGGCTACACCTTC

j_call: TRBJ2-3
d_call: NA
v_call: TRBV4-1
clone_size: NA
cdr3_aa: CASSQRRFTDTQYF
cdr3_nt: TGCGCCAGCAGCCAGAGGAGATTCACAGATACGCAGTATTTT

j_call: TRBJ2-7
d_call: NA
v_call: TRBV5-1
clone_size: many
cdr3_aa: CASSWSRGYEQYF
cdr3_nt: TGCGCCAGCAGCTGGAGTAGGGGGTACGAGCAGTACTTC

j_call: TRBJ2-7
d_call: TRBD2
v_call: TRBV3-1/TRBV3-2
clone_size: NA
cdr3_aa: CASSQELAGDYEQYF
cdr3_nt: TGTGCCAGCAGCCAAGAGTTAGCGGGGGACTACGAGCAGTACTTC

j_call: TRBJ2-2
d_call: NA
v_call: TRBV7-3
clone_size: NA
cdr3_aa: CASSLETNTGELFF
cdr3_nt: TGTGCCAGCAGCCTTGAGACGAACACCGGGGAGCTGTTTTTT

j_call: TRBJ2-2
d_call: NA
v_call: TRBV9
clone_size: NA
cdr3_aa: CASSPISGGGTGELFF
cdr3_nt: TGTGCCAGCAGCCCGATTTCTGGGGGCGGCACCGGGGAGCTGTTTTTT

j_call: TRBJ1-2
d_call: NA
v_call: TRBV7-2
clone_size: once
cdr3_aa: CASSFRGGNGYTF
cdr3_nt: TGTGCCAGCAGCTTTAGGGGAGGCAATGGCTACACCTTC

j_call: TRBJ1-5
d_call: TRBD1
v_call: TRBV3-1/TRBV3-2
clone_size: NA
cdr3_aa: CASSPTGRQPQHF
cdr3_nt: TGTGCCAGCAGCCCGACAGGGAGGCAGCCCCAGCATTTT

j_call: TRBJ2-5
d_call: NA
v_call: TRBV18
clone_size: NA
cdr3_aa: CASSLTDGKETQYF
cdr3_nt: TGTGCCAGCTCACTCACGGACGGGAAAGAGACCCAGTACTTC

j_call: TRBJ1-2
d_call: TRBD1
v_call: TRBV4-1
clone_size: NA
cdr3_aa: CASSQDQDRGPGLYGYTF
cdr3_nt: TGCGCCAGCAGCCAAGATCAGGACAGGGGGCCGGGTCTCTATGGCTACACCTTC

j_call: TRBJ2-7
d_call: TRBD2
v_call: TRBV6-2/TRBV6-3
clone_size: NA
cdr3_aa: CASSSLAGEGEQYF
cdr3_nt: TGTGCCAGCAGTTCACTAGCGGGAGAGGGCGAGCAGTACTTC

j_call: TRBJ1-4
d_call: NA
v_call: TRBV9
clone_size: NA
cdr3_aa: CASSVAGQGFNEKLFF
cdr3_nt: TGTGCCAGCAGCGTAGCAGGGCAGGGATTCAATGAAAAACTGTTTTTT

j_call: TRBJ2-5
d_call: NA
v_call: TRBV4-1
clone_size: once
cdr3_aa: CASSQEGGQGQETQYF
cdr3_nt: TGCGCCAGCAGCCAAGAAGGAGGGCAGGGCCAAGAGACCCAGTACTTC

j_call: TRBJ1-5
d_call: NA
v_call: TRBV6-5
clone_size: NA
cdr3_aa: CASTRTRQGNQPQHF
cdr3_nt: TGTGCCAGCACTCGTACCCGACAGGGCAATCAGCCCCAGCATTTT

j_call: TRBJ1-4
d_call: TRBD1
v_call: TRBV7-8
clone_size: NA
cdr3_aa: CASSLSPPGQGDEKLFF
cdr3_nt: TGTGCCAGCAGCTTATCGCCCCCGGGACAGGGGGATGAAAAACTGTTTTTT

j_call: TRBJ1-5
d_call: TRBD1
v_call: TRBV5-5
clone_size: NA
cdr3_aa: CASSPGTGGGKPQHF
cdr3_nt: TGTGCCAGCAGCCCTGGGACAGGGGGCGGGAAGCCCCAGCATTTT

j_call: TRBJ1-6
d_call: NA
v_call: TRBV6-7
clone_size: NA
cdr3_aa: CASSYEQALYNSPLHF
cdr3_nt: TGTGCCAGCAGTTACGAACAGGCCCTCTATAATTCACCCCTCCACTTT

j_call: TRBJ1-2
d_call: TRBD1
v_call: TRBV5-1
clone_size: once
cdr3_aa: CASSAGQGGSGYTF
cdr3_nt: TGCGCCAGCAGCGCGGGACAGGGCGGGTCTGGCTACACCTTC

j_call: TRBJ2-3
d_call: NA
v_call: TRBV7-6
clone_size: NA
cdr3_aa: CASSLDPGVDTQYF
cdr3_nt: TGTGCCAGCAGCTTAGATCCAGGGGTAGATACGCAGTATTTT

j_call: TRBJ1-1
d_call: TRBD1
v_call: TRBV5-3
clone_size: NA
cdr3_aa: CARSVGRTGELNTEAFF
cdr3_nt: TGTGCCAGAAGCGTCGGTCGGACAGGGGAGTTGAACACTGAAGCTTTCTTT

j_call: TRBJ1-2
d_call: NA
v_call: TRBV29-1
clone_size: once
cdr3_aa: CSVGQYQGYTF
cdr3_nt: TGCAGCGTTGGACAGTACCAAGGCTACACCTTC

j_call: TRBJ1-3
d_call: NA
v_call: TRBV6-2/TRBV6-3
clone_size: NA
cdr3_aa: CASSSTGFSGNTIYF
cdr3_nt: TGTGCCAGCAGTTCCACAGGGTTCTCTGGAAACACCATATATTTT

j_call: TRBJ1-4
d_call: NA
v_call: TRBV24-1
clone_size: NA
cdr3_aa: CATHLVPREKLFF
cdr3_nt: TGTGCCACCCATCTCGTCCCTAGGGAAAAACTGTTTTTT

j_call: TRBJ2-1
d_call: TRBD1
v_call: TRBV6-5
clone_size: NA
cdr3_aa: CASSSGTGGSFNEQFF
cdr3_nt: TGTGCCAGCAGTTCGGGTACAGGGGGTTCTTTCAATGAGCAGTTCTTC

j_call: TRBJ1-2
d_call: TRBD1
v_call: TRBV2
clone_size: NA
cdr3_aa: CASSEARRTGQDGGYTF
cdr3_nt: TGTGCCAGCAGTGAAGCCCGACGGACAGGGCAGGACGGTGGCTACACCTTC

j_call: TRBJ2-3
d_call: NA
v_call: TRBV24-1
clone_size: NA
cdr3_aa: CATQSGHTDTQYF
cdr3_nt: TGTGCCACCCAAAGCGGGCACACAGATACGCAGTATTTT

j_call: TRBJ2-1
d_call: TRBD2
v_call: TRBV27
clone_size: NA
cdr3_aa: CASSLWGGNEQFF
cdr3_nt: TGTGCCAGCAGTTTATGGGGGGGCAATGAGCAGTTCTTC

j_call: TRBJ2-1
d_call: TRBD2
v_call: TRBV19
clone_size: NA
cdr3_aa: CASSIDPSGNEQFF
cdr3_nt: TGTGCCAGTAGTATAGATCCTAGCGGAAATGAGCAGTTCTTC